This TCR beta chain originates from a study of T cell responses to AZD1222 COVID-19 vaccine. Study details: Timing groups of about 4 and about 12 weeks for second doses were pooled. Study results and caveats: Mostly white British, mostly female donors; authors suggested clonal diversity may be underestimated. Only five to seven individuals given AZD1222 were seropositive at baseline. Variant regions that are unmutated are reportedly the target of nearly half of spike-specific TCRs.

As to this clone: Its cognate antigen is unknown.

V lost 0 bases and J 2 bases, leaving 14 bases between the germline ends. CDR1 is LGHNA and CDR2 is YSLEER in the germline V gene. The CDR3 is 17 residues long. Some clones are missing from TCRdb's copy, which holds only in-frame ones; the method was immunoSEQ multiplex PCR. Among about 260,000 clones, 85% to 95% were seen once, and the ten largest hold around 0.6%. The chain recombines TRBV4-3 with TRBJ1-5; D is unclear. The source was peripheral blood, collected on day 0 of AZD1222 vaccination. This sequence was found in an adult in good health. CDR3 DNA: TGCGCCAGCAGCCAAGAGGTGGGGATAGGCGGCAATCAGCCCCAGCATTTT. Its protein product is CASSQEVGIGGNQPQHF.